Only one count was recorded for the clone carrying this T cell receptor (beta chain). These data come from a study of control samples from healthy donors and cancer patients. The CDR3 spans 17 residues. V dropped 4 bases and J dropped 0 bases, with 13 bases sitting between them. From germline, CDR1 is LNHDA and CDR2 SQIVND (reference sequence). TCRdb keeps only in-frame clones here, not all; method: immunoSEQ multiplex PCR. The sample carries about 97,000 clones, about 92% recorded once. The sequencing sample was made of blood. The sequence derives from a woman between 18 and 29 years old in good health. This chain links TRBV19 with TRBJ1-6; no clear D. The chain's CDR3 is CASSTKAGASYNSPLHF. The CDR3 nucleotides are TGTGCCAGTAGTACCAAAGCCGGTGCCTCCTATAATTCACCCCTCCACTTT.